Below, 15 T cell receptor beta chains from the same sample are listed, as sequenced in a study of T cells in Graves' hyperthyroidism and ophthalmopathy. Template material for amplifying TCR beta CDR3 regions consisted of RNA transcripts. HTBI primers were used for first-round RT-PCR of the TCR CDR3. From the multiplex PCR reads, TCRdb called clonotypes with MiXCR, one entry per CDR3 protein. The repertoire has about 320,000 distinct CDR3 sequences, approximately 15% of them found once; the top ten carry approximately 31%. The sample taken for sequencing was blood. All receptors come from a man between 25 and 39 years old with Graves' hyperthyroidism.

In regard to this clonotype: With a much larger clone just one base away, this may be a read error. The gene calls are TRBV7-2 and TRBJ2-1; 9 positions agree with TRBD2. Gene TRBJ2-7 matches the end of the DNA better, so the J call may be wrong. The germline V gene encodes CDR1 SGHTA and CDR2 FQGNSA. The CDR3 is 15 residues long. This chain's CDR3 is CASSQQREAYNEQYF. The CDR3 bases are TGTGCCAGCAGCCAACAGCGGGAGGCCTACAATGAGCAGTACTTC.

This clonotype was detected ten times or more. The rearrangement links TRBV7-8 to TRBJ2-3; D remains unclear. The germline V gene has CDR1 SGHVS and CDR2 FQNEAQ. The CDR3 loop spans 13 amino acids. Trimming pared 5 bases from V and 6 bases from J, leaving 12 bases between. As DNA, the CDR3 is TGTGCCAGCAGCCCGCCCCGTCAGGATACGCAGTATTTT. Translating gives CASSPPRQDTQYF.

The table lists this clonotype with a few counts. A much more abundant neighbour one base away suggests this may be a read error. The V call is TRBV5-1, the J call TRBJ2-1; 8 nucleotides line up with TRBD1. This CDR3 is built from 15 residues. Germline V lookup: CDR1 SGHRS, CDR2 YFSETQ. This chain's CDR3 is CASSFRDRTYNGQFF. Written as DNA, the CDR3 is TGCGCCAGCAGCTTCCGGGACAGGACCTACAATGGGCAGTTCTTC.

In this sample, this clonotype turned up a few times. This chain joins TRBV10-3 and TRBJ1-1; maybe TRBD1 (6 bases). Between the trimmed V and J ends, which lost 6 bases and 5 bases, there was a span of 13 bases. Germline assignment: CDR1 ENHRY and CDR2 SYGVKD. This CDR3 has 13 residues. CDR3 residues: CAIRNTGQTEAFF. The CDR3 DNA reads TGTGCCATCAGAAATACAGGGCAGACTGAAGCTTTCTTT.

CDR3: CASRESDTQYF. The CDR3 DNA reads TGTGCCAGCAGAGAATCAGATACGCAGTATTTT. The gene calls are TRBV12-3 or TRBV12-4 and TRBJ2-3; no firm D call. The CDR3 totals 11 residues. Trimming pared 6 bases from V and 4 bases from J, leaving 5 bases between.

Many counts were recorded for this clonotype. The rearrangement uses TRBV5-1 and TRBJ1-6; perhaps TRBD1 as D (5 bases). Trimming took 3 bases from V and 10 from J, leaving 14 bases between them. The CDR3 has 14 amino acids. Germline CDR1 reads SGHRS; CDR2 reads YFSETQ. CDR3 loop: CASSSIPSGSPLHF. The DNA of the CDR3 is TGCGCCAGCAGCTCGATCCCGTCAGGGTCACCCCTCCACTTT.

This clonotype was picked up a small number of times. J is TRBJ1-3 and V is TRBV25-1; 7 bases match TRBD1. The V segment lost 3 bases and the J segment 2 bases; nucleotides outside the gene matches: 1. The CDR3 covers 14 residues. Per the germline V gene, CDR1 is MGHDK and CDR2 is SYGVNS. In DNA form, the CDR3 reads TGTGCCAGCAGTGACCAGGGGGCTGGAAACACCATATATTTT. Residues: CASSDQGAGNTIYF.

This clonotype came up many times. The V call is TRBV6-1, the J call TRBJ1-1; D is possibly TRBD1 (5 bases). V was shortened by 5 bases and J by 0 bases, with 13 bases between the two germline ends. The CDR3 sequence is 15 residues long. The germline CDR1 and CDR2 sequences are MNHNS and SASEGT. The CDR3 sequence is CASSLSGGMNTEAFF. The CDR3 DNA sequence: TGTGCCAGCAGTCTCTCCGGGGGTATGAACACTGAAGCTTTCTTT.

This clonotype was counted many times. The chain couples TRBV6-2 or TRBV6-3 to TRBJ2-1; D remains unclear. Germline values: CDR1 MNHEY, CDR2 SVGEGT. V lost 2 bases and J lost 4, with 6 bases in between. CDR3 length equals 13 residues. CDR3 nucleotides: TGTGCCAGCAGTTACAGGGAATACAATGAGCAGTTCTTC. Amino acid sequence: CASSYREYNEQFF.

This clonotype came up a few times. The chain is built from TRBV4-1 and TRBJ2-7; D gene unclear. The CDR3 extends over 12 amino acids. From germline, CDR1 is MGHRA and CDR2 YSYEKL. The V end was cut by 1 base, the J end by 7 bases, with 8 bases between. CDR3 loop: CASSQAGREQYF. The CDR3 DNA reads TGCGCCAGCAGCCAAGCTGGGCGGGAGCAGTACTTC.

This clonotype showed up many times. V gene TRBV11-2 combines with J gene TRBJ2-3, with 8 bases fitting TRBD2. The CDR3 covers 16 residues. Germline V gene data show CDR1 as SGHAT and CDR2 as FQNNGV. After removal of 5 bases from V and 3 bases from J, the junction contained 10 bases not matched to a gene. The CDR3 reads CASSPDGRATTDTQYF. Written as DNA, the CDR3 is TGTGCCAGCAGCCCCGACGGGAGGGCGACAACAGATACGCAGTATTTT.

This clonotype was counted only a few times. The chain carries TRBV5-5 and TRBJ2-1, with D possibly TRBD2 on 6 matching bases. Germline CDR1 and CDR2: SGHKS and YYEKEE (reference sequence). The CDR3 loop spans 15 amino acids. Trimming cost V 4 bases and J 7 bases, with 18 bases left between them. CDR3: CASSRTNGSVNEQFF. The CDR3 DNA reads TGTGCCAGCAGCCGAACTAACGGGAGCGTGAATGAGCAGTTCTTC.

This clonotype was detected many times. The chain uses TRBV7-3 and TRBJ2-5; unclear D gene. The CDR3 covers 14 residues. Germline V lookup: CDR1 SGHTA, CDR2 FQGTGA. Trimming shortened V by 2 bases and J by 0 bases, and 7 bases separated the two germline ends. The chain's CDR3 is CASSLGSHQETQYF. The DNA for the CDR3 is TGTGCCAGCAGCTTAGGTTCCCACCAAGAGACCCAGTACTTC.

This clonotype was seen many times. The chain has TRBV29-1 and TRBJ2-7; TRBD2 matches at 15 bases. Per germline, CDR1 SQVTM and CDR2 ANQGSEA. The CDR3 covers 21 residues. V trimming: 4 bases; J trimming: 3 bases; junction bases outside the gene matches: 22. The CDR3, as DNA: TGCAGCGTTGGGGGGGTACGAGGACTAGCGGGAGGGCCCGGAAACTACTACGAGCAGTACTTC. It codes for CSVGGVRGLAGGPGNYYEQYF.

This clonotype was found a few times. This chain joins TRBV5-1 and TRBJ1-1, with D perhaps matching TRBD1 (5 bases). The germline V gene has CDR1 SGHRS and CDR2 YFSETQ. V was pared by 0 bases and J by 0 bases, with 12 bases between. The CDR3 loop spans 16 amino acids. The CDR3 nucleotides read TGCGCCAGCAGCTTGGGACAGCTCCTTATGAACACTGAAGCTTTCTTT. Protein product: CASSLGQLLMNTEAFF. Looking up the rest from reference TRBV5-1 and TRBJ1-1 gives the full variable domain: KAGVTQTPRYLIKTRGQQVTLSCSPISGHRSVSWYQQTPGQGLQFLFEYFSETQRNKGNFPGRFSGRQFSNSRSEMNVSTLELGDSALYLCASSLGQLLMNTEAFFGQGTRLTVV.